This T cell receptor (beta chain) was recovered during a study of blood T cell repertoires in COVID-19. Study details: T cells, B-cell-depleted T cells, or PBMCs supplied cDNA or gDNA.

In the authors' methods: Amplified reference gene primers provided the basis for estimating nucleated cell counts. The protocol was immunoSEQ multiplex PCR, while the TCRdb copy is restricted to in-frame clones and leaves out a portion. The V and J calls and clone size are taken from that table; D and trimming were inferred from the DNA. The sample includes about 140,000 clones, approximately 84% of them seen just once. Those enrolled, adults aged roughly 18 to 95 years, came from under 25 US areas. The V gene's germline CDR1 is MDHEN and CDR2 SYDVKM. The CDR3 loop spans 16 amino acids. The J segment lost 7 bases and the V segment lost 5 bases, leaving 14 bases of the junction unmatched.

The sample was PBMCs or T cells enriched from blood (not recorded which). The source of this sequence is a man aged 40-49 years with acute COVID-19. This chain uses TRBV28 with TRBJ1-5; 7 nucleotides match TRBD1. CDR3 sequence (DNA): TGTGCCAGCAGTCTACGACAGGGTAGGTCCGCGCAGCCCCAGCATTTT. Protein product: CASSLRQGRSAQPQHF.